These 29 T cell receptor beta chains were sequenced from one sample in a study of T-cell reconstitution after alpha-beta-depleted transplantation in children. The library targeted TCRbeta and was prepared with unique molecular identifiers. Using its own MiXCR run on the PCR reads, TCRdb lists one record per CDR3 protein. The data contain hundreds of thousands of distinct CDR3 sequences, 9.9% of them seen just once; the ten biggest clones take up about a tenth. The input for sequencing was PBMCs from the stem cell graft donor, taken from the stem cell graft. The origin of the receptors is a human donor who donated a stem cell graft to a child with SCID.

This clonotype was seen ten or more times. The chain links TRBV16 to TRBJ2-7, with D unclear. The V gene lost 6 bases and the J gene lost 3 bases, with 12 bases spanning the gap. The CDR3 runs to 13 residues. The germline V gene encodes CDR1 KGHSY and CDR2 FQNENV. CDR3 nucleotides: TGTGCCAGCAGTCCGGGCCAATTCTACGAGCAGTACTTC. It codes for CASSPGQFYEQYF.

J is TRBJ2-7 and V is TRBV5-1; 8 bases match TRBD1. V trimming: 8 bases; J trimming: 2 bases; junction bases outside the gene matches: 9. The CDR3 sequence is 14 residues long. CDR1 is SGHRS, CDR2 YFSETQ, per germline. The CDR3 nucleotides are TGCGCCAGTTGTACAGGGGGAAGCCCCTACGAGCAGTACTTC. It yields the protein CASCTGGSPYEQYF.

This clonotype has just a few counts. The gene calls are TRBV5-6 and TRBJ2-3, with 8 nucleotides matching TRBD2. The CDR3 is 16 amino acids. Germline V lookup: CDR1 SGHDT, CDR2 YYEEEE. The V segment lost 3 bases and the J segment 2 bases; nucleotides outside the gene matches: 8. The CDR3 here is CASSWGGSGVTDTQYF. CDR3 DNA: TGTGCCAGCAGCTGGGGGGGTAGCGGGGTCACAGATACGCAGTATTTT.

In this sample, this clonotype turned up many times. CDR3 region: CASSDSRTSGLNEQFF. In DNA, the CDR3 is TGTGCCAGCAGTGATTCTCGGACTAGCGGCCTTAATGAGCAGTTCTTC. J is TRBJ2-1 and V is TRBV2, with 10 bases matching TRBD2. Trimming cost V 3 bases and J 7 bases; bases outside gene matches: 9. This CDR3 is built from 16 residues. The germline gives CDR1 SNHLY, CDR2 FYNNEI.

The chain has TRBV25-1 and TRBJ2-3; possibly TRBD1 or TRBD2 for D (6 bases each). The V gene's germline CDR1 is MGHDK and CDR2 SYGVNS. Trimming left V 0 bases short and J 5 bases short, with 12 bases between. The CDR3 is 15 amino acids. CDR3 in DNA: TGTGCCAGCAGTGAATATAAAGGAGGGGGAGATACGCAGTATTTT. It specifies CASSEYKGGGDTQYF.

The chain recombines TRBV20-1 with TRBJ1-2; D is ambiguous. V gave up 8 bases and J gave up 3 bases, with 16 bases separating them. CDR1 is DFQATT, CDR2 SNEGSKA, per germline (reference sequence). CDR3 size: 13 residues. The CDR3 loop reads CSSPLGPDYGYTF. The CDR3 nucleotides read TGCAGTTCCCCCCTAGGTCCTGACTATGGCTACACCTTC.

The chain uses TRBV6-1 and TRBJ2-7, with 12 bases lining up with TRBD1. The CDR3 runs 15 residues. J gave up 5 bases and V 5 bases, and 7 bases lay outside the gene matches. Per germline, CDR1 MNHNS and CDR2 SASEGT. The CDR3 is CASSPSGQGADEQYF. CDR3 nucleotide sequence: TGTGCCAGCAGTCCTTCGGGACAGGGGGCTGACGAGCAGTACTTC.

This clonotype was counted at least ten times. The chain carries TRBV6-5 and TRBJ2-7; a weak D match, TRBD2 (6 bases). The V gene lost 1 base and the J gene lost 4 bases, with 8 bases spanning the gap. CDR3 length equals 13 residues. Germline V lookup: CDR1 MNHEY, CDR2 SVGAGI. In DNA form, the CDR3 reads TGTGCCAGCAGTTACTGGAGGGGTTACGAGCAGTACTTC. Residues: CASSYWRGYEQYF.

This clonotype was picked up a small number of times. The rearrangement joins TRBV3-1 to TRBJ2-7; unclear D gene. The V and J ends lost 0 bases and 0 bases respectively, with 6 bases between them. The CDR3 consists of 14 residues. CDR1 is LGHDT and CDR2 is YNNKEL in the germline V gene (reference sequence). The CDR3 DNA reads TGTGCCAGCAGCCAAGATCTATACTCCTACGAGCAGTACTTC. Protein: CASSQDLYSYEQYF.

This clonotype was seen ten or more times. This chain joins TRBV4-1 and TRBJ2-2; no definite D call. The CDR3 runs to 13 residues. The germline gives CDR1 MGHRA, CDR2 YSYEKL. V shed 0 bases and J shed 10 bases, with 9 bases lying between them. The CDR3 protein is CASSQDGYMELFF. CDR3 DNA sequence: TGCGCCAGCAGCCAAGATGGCTACATGGAGCTGTTTTTT.

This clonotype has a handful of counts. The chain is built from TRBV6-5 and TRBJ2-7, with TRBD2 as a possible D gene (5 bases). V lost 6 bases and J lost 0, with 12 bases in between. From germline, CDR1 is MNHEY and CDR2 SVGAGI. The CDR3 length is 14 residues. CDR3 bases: TGTGCCAGCAGCCTTAGCGAGCACTCCTACGAGCAGTACTTC. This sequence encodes CASSLSEHSYEQYF.

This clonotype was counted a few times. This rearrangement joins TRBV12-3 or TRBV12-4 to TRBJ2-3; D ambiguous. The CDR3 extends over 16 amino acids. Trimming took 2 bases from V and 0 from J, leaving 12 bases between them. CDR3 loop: CASSLQVVPSTDTQYF. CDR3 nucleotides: TGTGCCAGCAGTTTACAGGTAGTCCCTAGCACAGATACGCAGTATTTT.

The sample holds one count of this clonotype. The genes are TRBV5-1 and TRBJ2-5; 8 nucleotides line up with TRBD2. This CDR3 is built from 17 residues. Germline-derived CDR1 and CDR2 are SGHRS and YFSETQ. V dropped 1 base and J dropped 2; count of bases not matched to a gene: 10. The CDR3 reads CASSLRSGSLDQETQYF. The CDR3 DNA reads TGCGCCAGCAGCTTGAGGAGCGGGAGCCTGGATCAAGAGACCCAGTACTTC.

CDR3 sequence (DNA): TGTGCCAGCAGCACAAACCCCCGGGACATCGACCAAGAGACCCAGTACTTC. It yields the protein CASSTNPRDIDQETQYF. The chain has TRBV11-2 and TRBJ2-5; D is perhaps TRBD1 (6 bases). Trimming left V 5 bases short and J 0 bases short, with 19 bases between. The CDR3 sequence is 17 residues long. Per germline, CDR1 SGHAT and CDR2 FQNNGV.

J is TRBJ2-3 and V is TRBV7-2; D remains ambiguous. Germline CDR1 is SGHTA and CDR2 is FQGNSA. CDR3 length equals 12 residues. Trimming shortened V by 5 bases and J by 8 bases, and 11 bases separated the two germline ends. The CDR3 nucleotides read TGTGCCAGCAGCCCCCCCGACGCTACGCAGTATTTT. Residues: CASSPPDATQYF.

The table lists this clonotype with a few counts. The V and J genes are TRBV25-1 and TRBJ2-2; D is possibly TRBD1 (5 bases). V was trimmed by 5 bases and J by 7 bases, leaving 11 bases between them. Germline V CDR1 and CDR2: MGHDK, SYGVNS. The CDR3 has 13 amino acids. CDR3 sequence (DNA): TGTGCCAGCAGTAGGACACCCAACGGGGAGCTGTTTTTT. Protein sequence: CASSRTPNGELFF.

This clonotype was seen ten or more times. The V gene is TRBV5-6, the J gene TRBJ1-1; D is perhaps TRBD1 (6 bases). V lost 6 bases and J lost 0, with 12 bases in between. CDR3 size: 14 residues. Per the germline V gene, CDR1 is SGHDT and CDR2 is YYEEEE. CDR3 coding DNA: TGTGCCAGCAAAGGGGGTTTTTTGAACACTGAAGCTTTCTTT. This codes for CASKGGFLNTEAFF.

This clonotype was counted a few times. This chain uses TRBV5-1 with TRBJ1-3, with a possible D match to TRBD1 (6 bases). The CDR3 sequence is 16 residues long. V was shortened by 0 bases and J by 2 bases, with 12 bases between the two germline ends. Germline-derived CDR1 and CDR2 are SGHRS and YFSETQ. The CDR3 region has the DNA TGCGCCAGCAGCTTGGTGCCAGGGGACCCTGGAAACACCATATATTTT. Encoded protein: CASSLVPGDPGNTIYF.

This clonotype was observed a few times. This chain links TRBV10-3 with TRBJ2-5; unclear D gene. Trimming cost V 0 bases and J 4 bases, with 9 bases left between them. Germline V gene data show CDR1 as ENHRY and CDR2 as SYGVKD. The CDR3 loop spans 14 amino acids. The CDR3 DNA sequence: TGTGCCATCAGTGAGTCGATTGGACGAGAGACCCAGTACTTC. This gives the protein CAISESIGRETQYF.

The CDR3 sequence is CASSLVGGGSQETQYF. CDR3 bases: TGCGCCAGCAGCTTGGTCGGCGGGGGGTCACAAGAGACCCAGTACTTC. The rearrangement uses TRBV5-1 and TRBJ2-5, with 8 bases identical to TRBD2. The CDR3 is 16 amino acids. The V gene's germline CDR1 is SGHRS and CDR2 YFSETQ. V dropped 0 bases and J dropped 2; count of bases not matched to a gene: 6.

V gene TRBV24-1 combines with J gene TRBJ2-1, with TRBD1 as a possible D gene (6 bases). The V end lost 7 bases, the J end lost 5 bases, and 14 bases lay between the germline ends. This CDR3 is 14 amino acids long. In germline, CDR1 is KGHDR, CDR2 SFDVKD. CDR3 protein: CATRRPRTDNEQFF. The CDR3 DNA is TGTGCCACCAGACGGCCGAGGACAGACAATGAGCAGTTCTTC.

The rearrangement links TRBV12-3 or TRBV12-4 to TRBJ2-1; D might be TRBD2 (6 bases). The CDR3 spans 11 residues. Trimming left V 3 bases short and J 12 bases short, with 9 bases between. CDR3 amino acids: CASSLRERQFF. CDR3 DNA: TGTGCCAGCAGTTTGCGGGAACGGCAGTTCTTC.

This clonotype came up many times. The CDR3 region is CASSDSLAGGLNEQFF. CDR3 sequence (DNA): TGTGCCAGCAGTGACTCACTAGCGGGGGGGCTCAATGAGCAGTTCTTC. The V and J genes are TRBV2 and TRBJ2-1; TRBD2 matches 13 bases. This CDR3 comprises 16 residues. CDR1 is SNHLY, CDR2 FYNNEI, per germline. V lost 3 bases, J lost 6 bases, and 5 bases stayed unmatched.

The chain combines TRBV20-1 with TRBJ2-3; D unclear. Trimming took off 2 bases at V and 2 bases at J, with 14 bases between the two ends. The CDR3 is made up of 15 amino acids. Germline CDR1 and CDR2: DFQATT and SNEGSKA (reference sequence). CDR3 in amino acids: CSARPLQVITDTQYF. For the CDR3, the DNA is TGCAGTGCTAGACCACTCCAGGTGATCACAGATACGCAGTATTTT.

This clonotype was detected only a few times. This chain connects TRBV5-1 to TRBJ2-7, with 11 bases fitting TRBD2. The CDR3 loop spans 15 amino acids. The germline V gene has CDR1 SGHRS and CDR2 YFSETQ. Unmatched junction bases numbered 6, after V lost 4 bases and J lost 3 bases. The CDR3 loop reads CASSGRTSGHYEQYF. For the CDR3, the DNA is TGCGCCAGCAGCGGCAGGACTAGCGGGCACTACGAGCAGTACTTC.

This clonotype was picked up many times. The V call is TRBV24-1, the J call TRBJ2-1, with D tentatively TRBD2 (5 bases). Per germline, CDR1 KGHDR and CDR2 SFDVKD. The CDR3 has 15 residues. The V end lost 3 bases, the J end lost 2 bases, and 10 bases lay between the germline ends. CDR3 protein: CATSDPGSPYNEQFF. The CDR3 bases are TGTGCCACCAGTGATCCGGGGAGCCCCTACAATGAGCAGTTCTTC.

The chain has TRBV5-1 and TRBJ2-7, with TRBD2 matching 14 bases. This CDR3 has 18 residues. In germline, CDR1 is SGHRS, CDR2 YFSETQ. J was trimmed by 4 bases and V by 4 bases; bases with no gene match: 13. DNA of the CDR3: TGCGCCAGCAGCCTCCAGATGGGACTAGCGGGGGCCGAATACGAGCAGTACTTC. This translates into CASSLQMGLAGAEYEQYF.

Written as DNA, the CDR3 is TGTGCCAGCAGCCTCCCTCGGACGGCGAACACTGAAGCTTTCTTT. Its translation is CASSLPRTANTEAFF. The chain has TRBV5-5 and TRBJ1-1, with D unresolved. CDR1 and CDR2 (germline): SGHKS, YYEKEE (reference sequence). The CDR3 contains 15 residues. Trimming cost V 4 bases and J 1 base, with 14 bases left between them.

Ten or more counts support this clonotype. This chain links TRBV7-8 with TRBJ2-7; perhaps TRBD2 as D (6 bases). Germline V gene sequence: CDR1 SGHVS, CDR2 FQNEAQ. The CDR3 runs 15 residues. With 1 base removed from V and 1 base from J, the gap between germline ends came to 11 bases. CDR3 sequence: CASSLGRGPSYEQYF. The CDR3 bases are TGTGCCAGCAGCTTAGGGAGGGGTCCGTCCTACGAGCAGTACTTC. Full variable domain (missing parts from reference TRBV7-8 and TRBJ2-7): GAGVSQSPRYKVAKRGQDVALRCDPISGHVSLFWYQQALGQGPEFLTYFQNEAQLDKSGLPSDRFFAERPEGSVSTLKIQRTQQEDSAVYLCASSLGRGPSYEQYFGPGTRLTVT.